This TCR beta chain was sequenced for a study of neoadjuvant anti-PD-1 for oral cavity cancer. Time point given: after neoadjuvant nivolumab, at surgical resection. Sequenced by immunoSEQ multiplex PCR; TCRdb stores in-frame clones only, minus some. The data contain around 70,000 clones, 70% to 90% of them singletons. Germline CDR1 reads LNHDA; CDR2 reads SQIVND (reference sequence). V lost 3 bases, J lost 0 bases, and 12 bases lay in between. The CDR3 length is 16 residues. This receptor was identified in a person between 35 and 79 years old with oral cavity squamous cell carcinoma. Source: PBMCs, taken after nivolumab (anti-PD-1) treatment. The chain combines TRBV19 with TRBJ1-3; no definite D call. The CDR3: CASSILEARSGNTIYF. The DNA for the CDR3 is TGTGCCAGTAGTATTTTGGAGGCCCGCTCTGGAAACACCATATATTTT. Supplemented by reference TRBV19 and TRBJ1-3, the full variable domain reads DGGITQSPKYLFRKEGQNVTLSCEQNLNHDAMYWYRQDPGQGLRLIYYSQIVNDFQKGDIAEGYSVSREKKESFPLTVTSAQKNPTAFYLCASSILEARSGNTIYFGEGSWLTVV.